These 20 T cell receptor beta chains were all obtained from the same sample, sequenced in a study of graft-versus-host responses after intestinal transplantation. Sequencing used immunoSEQ multiplex PCR; TCRdb keeps in-frame clones, though not all of them. Here the sample spans about 85,000 clones, around four fifths being singletons. Which antigens these TCRs recognize remains unknown. Sequencing was performed on unstimulated CD8+ T cells sorted from spleen or lymph node cells, taken before intestinal transplant. Source of these receptors: a human donor who received an intestinal transplant.

V and J are TRBV5-1 and TRBJ2-3; no clear D gene. Deletions cut 0 bases from V and 9 bases from J, with 5 bases between. CDR1 and CDR2 (germline): SGHRS, YFSETQ. The CDR3 consists of 11 residues. The CDR3 region has the DNA TGCGCCAGCAGCTTGGGACTCACGCAGTATTTT. Translating gives CASSLGLTQYF. Based on the CDR3 plus reference TRBV5-1 and TRBJ2-3, the full variable domain is KAGVTQTPRYLIKTRGQQVTLSCSPISGHRSVSWYQQTPGQGLQFLFEYFSETQRNKGNFPGRFSGRQFSNSRSEMNVSTLELGDSALYLCASSLGLTQYFGPGTRLTVL.

The J gene is TRBJ1-2, the V gene TRBV27; 8 bases fit TRBD1. Germline CDR1 and CDR2: MNHEY and SMNVEV (reference sequence). The V and J ends lost 0 bases and 7 bases, in that order; junction bases with no gene match: 16. The CDR3 covers 18 residues. The CDR3 loop is CASSLSLLTSGGLSGYTF. In nucleotides, the CDR3 is TGTGCCAGCAGTTTATCGTTGCTGACGTCAGGGGGCTTGAGTGGCTACACCTTC.

The chain is built from TRBV2 and TRBJ2-1; 8 bases are a match to TRBD2. V shed 8 bases and J 8 bases; nucleotides not matched to a gene: 5. Germline V gene lookup returns CDR1 SNHLY and CDR2 FYNNEI. The CDR3 extends over 12 amino acids. This CDR3 is CASEVAGYEQFF. The DNA for the CDR3 is TGTGCCAGCGAAGTAGCGGGGTATGAGCAGTTCTTC.

This chain connects TRBV28 to TRBJ1-5, with TRBD1 identical over 7 bases. V shed 6 bases and J 2 bases; nucleotides not matched to a gene: 7. Germline values: CDR1 MDHEN, CDR2 SYDVKM. The CDR3 length is 15 residues. The CDR3 DNA follows: TGTGCCAGCAGGCGGGGGACAGCCGGCAATCAGCCCCAGCATTTT. This gives the protein CASRRGTAGNQPQHF.

In nucleotides, the CDR3 is TGCGCCAGCAGCTCCGCAGGGGGCCGCACTGAAGCTTTCTTT. It yields the protein CASSSAGGRTEAFF. The genes are TRBV5-1 and TRBJ1-1; TRBD1 aligns across 8 bases. The V and J ends lost 3 bases and 4 bases, in that order; junction bases with no gene match: 5. The CDR3 consists of 14 residues. Germline V gene sequence: CDR1 SGHRS, CDR2 YFSETQ.

The chain links TRBV4-1 to TRBJ2-7; 12 bases align to TRBD2. Germline lookup yields CDR1 MGHRA and CDR2 YSYEKL. With 4 bases clipped from V and 1 base from J, the junction kept 2 bases outside the gene matches. CDR3 length equals 15 residues. CDR3 residues: CASSPGLAGSYEQYF. In nucleotides, the CDR3 is TGCGCCAGCAGCCCCGGACTAGCGGGGTCCTACGAGCAGTACTTC.

The chain recombines TRBV29-1 with TRBJ2-3, with 13 nucleotides matching TRBD2. V shed 7 bases and J 6 bases; nucleotides not matched to a gene: 7. CDR1 SQVTM and CDR2 ANQGSEA come from the germline V gene. This CDR3 has 14 amino acids. For the CDR3, the DNA is TGCAGCGACCTGACTAGCGGGGGGACGGATACGCAGTATTTT. It yields the protein CSDLTSGGTDTQYF.

The chain uses TRBV7-3 and TRBJ1-1, with a possible D match to TRBD1 (5 bases). Germline loops: CDR1 SGHTA, CDR2 FQGTGA. V dropped 1 base and J dropped 1 base, with 10 bases sitting between them. The CDR3 runs 15 residues. The CDR3 is CASSLIRGRNTEAFF. CDR3 DNA: TGTGCCAGCAGCTTAATCCGGGGCCGGAACACTGAAGCTTTCTTT.

The genes are TRBV7-7 and TRBJ2-5; D remains ambiguous. V was shortened by 1 base and J by 3 bases, with 12 bases between the two germline ends. Germline V gives CDR1 SSHAT, CDR2 FNYEAQ (reference sequence). CDR3 length equals 15 residues. The CDR3 region is CASSLDASPEETQYF. The CDR3 DNA follows: TGTGCCAGCAGCTTAGATGCCTCGCCCGAAGAGACCCAGTACTTC. The whole variable domain, filled in from reference TRBV7-7 and TRBJ2-5, reads GAGVSQSPRYKVTKRGQDVTLRCDPISSHATLYWYQQALGQGPEFLTYFNYEAQPDKSGLPSDRFSAERPEGSISTLTIQRTEQRDSAMYRCASSLDASPEETQYFGPGTRLLVL.

This clone was observed once. The J gene is TRBJ2-3, the V gene TRBV11-2; 7 bases are shared with TRBD2. Per germline, CDR1 SGHAT and CDR2 FQNNGV. The CDR3 spans 14 residues. V lost 5 bases to trimming and J lost 6 bases; unmatched junction nucleotides: 8. The CDR3 DNA is TGTGCCAGCAGCCTTCTGGGGGGAGGGGATACGCAGTATTTT. Its translation is CASSLLGGGDTQYF.

The CDR3 reads CASSQESGGTDTQYF. CDR3 coding DNA: TGTGCCAGCAGCCAAGAGAGCGGGGGCACAGATACGCAGTATTTT. V and J are TRBV4-2 and TRBJ2-3, with 7 bases aligning to TRBD2. The CDR3 runs to 15 residues. Germline values: CDR1 LGHNA, CDR2 YNFKEQ. The junction had 1 base not matched to a gene; V was cut back by 0 bases and J by 1 base.

The V and J genes are TRBV29-1 and TRBJ2-2, with D maybe TRBD1 (6 bases). The CDR3 has 15 residues. The V gene lost 6 bases and the J gene lost 1 base, with 15 bases spanning the gap. CDR1 is SQVTM, CDR2 ANQGSEA, per germline. In nucleotides, the CDR3 is TGCAGCGTCGACTTTCCGGGACAGAACACCGGGGAGCTGTTTTTT. Its translation: CSVDFPGQNTGELFF.

This chain connects TRBV6-5 to TRBJ1-2; TRBD1 might be the D (5 bases). Germline assignment: CDR1 MNHEY and CDR2 SVGAGI. This CDR3 spans 12 amino acids. The V end lost 5 bases, the J end lost 6 bases, and 10 bases lay between the germline ends. CDR3 nucleotides: TGTGCCAGCAGTGAATTAGGGGATGGCTACACCTTC. It translates to CASSELGDGYTF.

In its sample, this clone was seen a few times. The chain combines TRBV28 with TRBJ1-5; D possibly corresponds to TRBD1 (5 bases). Germline V gene data show CDR1 as MDHEN and CDR2 as SYDVKM. The germline V and J ends were trimmed by 6 bases and 0 bases, with 18 bases remaining between them. The CDR3 loop spans 17 amino acids. CDR3 sequence (DNA): TGTGCCAGCAGCGCACCTCCAGGGTCATATAGCAATCAGCCCCAGCATTTT. Translation: CASSAPPGSYSNQPQHF.

This sequence joins TRBV19 and TRBJ1-2; a weak D match, TRBD1 (5 bases). The CDR3 extends over 12 amino acids. The V end lost 3 bases, the J end lost 7 bases, and 9 bases lay between the germline ends. In germline, CDR1 is LNHDA, CDR2 SQIVND (reference sequence). The DNA for the CDR3 is TGTGCCAGTAGTATGGGGGTAGGTGGCTACACCTTC. This codes for CASSMGVGGYTF.

This clone was counted only a few times. This chain connects TRBV4-2 to TRBJ2-1; perhaps D is TRBD1 or TRBD2 (6 bases each). The germline CDR1 and CDR2 sequences are LGHNA and YNFKEQ. Trimming removed 6 bases from V and 5 bases from J, with 17 bases in between. The length of the CDR3 is 15 residues. CDR3: CASRPRRGVNNEQFF. CDR3 nucleotide sequence: TGTGCCAGCAGACCCCGGAGGGGGGTAAACAATGAGCAGTTCTTC.

V gene TRBV5-1 combines with J gene TRBJ1-1; no clear D gene. Germline-derived CDR1 and CDR2 are SGHRS and YFSETQ. This CDR3 is 11 amino acids long. Trimming left V 0 bases short and J 7 bases short, with 4 bases between. CDR3 loop: CASSLGNEAFF. The DNA for the CDR3 is TGCGCCAGCAGCTTGGGCAATGAAGCTTTCTTT.

The V call is TRBV29-1, the J call TRBJ1-2; D is possibly TRBD1 (6 bases). Trimming took 0 bases from V and 5 from J, leaving 10 bases between them. CDR1 SQVTM and CDR2 ANQGSEA come from the germline V gene. CDR3 length: 13 amino acids. CDR3 residues: CSVEDNREYGYTF. In DNA, the CDR3 is TGCAGCGTTGAAGATAACAGGGAATATGGCTACACCTTC.

The chain is built from TRBV2 and TRBJ2-7, with D tentatively TRBD1 (6 bases). The CDR3 extends over 13 amino acids. Trimming removed 8 bases at V and 0 bases at J, with 11 bases between. Germline CDR1 SNHLY, CDR2 FYNNEI. Here the CDR3 DNA reads TGTGCCAGCTCGAGGGGGAGCTCCTACGAGCAGTACTTC. It specifies CASSRGSSYEQYF. The full variable domain, completed using reference TRBV2 and TRBJ2-7, is EPEVTQTPSHQVTQMGQEVILRCVPISNHLYFYWYRQILGQKVEFLVSFYNNEISEKSEIFDDQFSVERPDGSNFTLKIRSTKLEDSAMYFCASSRGSSYEQYFGPGTRLTVT.

V is TRBV28 and J is TRBJ2-3, with D hard to call. The ends were cut back, 8 bases at V and 4 bases at J, with 10 bases in the middle. Germline CDR1 MDHEN, CDR2 SYDVKM. The CDR3 sequence is 12 residues long. The CDR3 spells CASRSNSDTQYF. DNA of the CDR3: TGTGCCAGCCGCAGTAATTCAGATACGCAGTATTTT.